The 21 T cell receptor beta chains given below trace back to one sample, sequenced in a study of T-cell reconstitution after alpha-beta-depleted transplantation in children. TCRbeta library construction was performed incorporating unique molecular identifiers. TCRdb analysed the PCR reads with MiXCR anew, one entry per CDR3 protein. This sample has 670,000 or so distinct CDR3 sequences, with about an eighth found just once. Sample: PBMCs, taken before TCRalphabeta/CD19-depleted stem cell transplant. These TCRs come from a girl aged 2-9 years with congenital amegakaryocytic thrombocytopenia, due to receive a stem cell transplant.

This clonotype was picked up many times. The rearrangement uses TRBV7-2 and TRBJ2-1; D is possibly TRBD2 (6 bases). This CDR3 region has 15 residues. Trimming removed 5 bases from V and 0 bases from J, with 11 bases in between. The germline V gene has CDR1 SGHTA and CDR2 FQGNSA. DNA of the CDR3: TGTGCCAGCAGCAACTTAGCGGACTCCTACAATGAGCAGTTCTTC. Protein product: CASSNLADSYNEQFF.

In this sample, this clonotype turned up a few times. The junction shows a germline mismatch at one end, possibly a read error. The rearrangement uses TRBV7-2 and TRBJ2-3; 9 bases match TRBD2. The V gene's germline CDR1 is SGHTA and CDR2 FQGNSA. This CDR3 contains 15 residues. DNA for the CDR3: TGTGCCAGCAGTCTTAGTGGGACTAGCAGAGATACGCAGTATTTT. Protein product: CASSLSGTSRDTQYF.

The chain uses TRBV12-3 or TRBV12-4 and TRBJ1-4, with 7 bases that match TRBD1. CDR3 length: 14 residues. Trimming cost V 5 bases and J 8 bases; bases outside gene matches: 8. CDR3 loop: CASSRRDREEKLFF. Written as DNA, the CDR3 is TGTGCCAGCAGTCGACGGGACAGAGAAGAAAAACTGTTTTTT.

The chain employs TRBV24-1 and TRBJ2-3, with 9 positions matching TRBD2. The junction had 5 bases not matched to a gene; V was cut back by 4 bases and J by 4 bases. Germline V gene sequence: CDR1 KGHDR, CDR2 SFDVKD. This CDR3 spans 15 amino acids. The CDR3 nucleotides read TGTGCCACCAGTGACCCTGGGACTAGCCCAGATACGCAGTATTTT. Its translation: CATSDPGTSPDTQYF.

There are many counts of this clonotype. The gene calls are TRBV20-1 and TRBJ2-3; 7 bases are a match to TRBD2. Per the germline V gene, CDR1 is DFQATT and CDR2 is SNEGSKA (reference sequence). This CDR3 is built from 16 residues. The junction had 9 bases not matched to a gene; V was cut back by 1 base and J by 2 bases. The CDR3 DNA reads TGCAGTGCTAGAGTTGGGAGCGGGATGAACACAGATACGCAGTATTTT. Translated: CSARVGSGMNTDTQYF.

V and J are TRBV19 and TRBJ2-3; 12 bases line up with TRBD2. V shed 7 bases, J shed 0 bases, and the junction held 11 bases outside the gene matches. Germline V gene sequence: CDR1 LNHDA, CDR2 SQIVND (reference sequence). The CDR3 runs to 18 residues. The CDR3 protein is CASNPGTSGRVSTDTQYF. The CDR3 nucleotides are TGTGCCAGTAATCCCGGGACTAGCGGGCGGGTAAGCACAGATACGCAGTATTTT. Full variable domain (remainder filled in from reference TRBV19 and TRBJ2-3): DGGITQSPKYLFRKEGQNVTLSCEQNLNHDAMYWYRQDPGQGLRLIYYSQIVNDFQKGDIAEGYSVSREKKESFPLTVTSAQKNPTAFYLCASNPGTSGRVSTDTQYFGPGTRLTVL.

This clonotype was recorded many times. This chain links TRBV7-2 with TRBJ1-2; 7 positions agree with TRBD1. The germline V gene encodes CDR1 SGHTA and CDR2 FQGNSA. The CDR3 extends over 17 amino acids. J gave up 4 bases and V 5 bases, and 16 bases lay outside the gene matches. DNA of the CDR3: TGTGCCAGCAGCCTCCCCCGGCCAGACAGGGTGGTCTATGGCTACACCTTC. It yields the protein CASSLPRPDRVVYGYTF.

This clonotype has more than one count but fewer than ten. The gene calls are TRBV5-1 and TRBJ2-1, with D possibly matching TRBD2 (7 bases). The ends were cut back, 0 bases at V and 5 bases at J, with 15 bases in the middle. The CDR3 contains 16 residues. The V gene's germline CDR1 is SGHRS and CDR2 YFSETQ. CDR3: CASSLAEAGTNNEQFF. CDR3 in DNA: TGCGCCAGCAGCTTGGCCGAAGCGGGGACAAACAATGAGCAGTTCTTC.

This rearrangement joins TRBV7-9 to TRBJ2-7, with D perhaps TRBD1 (6 bases). With 4 bases removed from V and 3 bases from J, the gap between germline ends came to 19 bases. The germline CDR1 and CDR2 sequences are SEHNR and FQNEAQ (reference sequence). The CDR3 has 16 residues. CDR3 nucleotide sequence: TGTGCCAGCAGCTCCCACAGGGAGTCAGGAGGCTACGAGCAGTACTTC. Translated, it gives CASSSHRESGGYEQYF.

On this clonotype: The junction differs from germline at one of its ends, possibly a read error. The chain carries TRBV28 and TRBJ2-1; 11 bases map to TRBD2. CDR1 is MDHEN and CDR2 is SYDVKM in the germline V gene. CDR3 length equals 15 residues. This chain's CDR3 is CASRVAGGPFNEPFF. DNA of the CDR3: TGTGCCAGCAGAGTAGCGGGAGGGCCCTTCAATGAGCCGTTCTTC.

The table lists this clonotype with a few counts. In DNA form, the CDR3 reads TGCAGCGTTGGCGTCGGGGAGCTGTTTTTT. This translates into CSVGVGELFF. The genes are TRBV29-1 and TRBJ2-2; no reliable D call. The CDR3 is 10 residues long. Trimming took off 4 bases at V and 7 bases at J, with 4 bases between the two ends. Germline CDR1 SQVTM, CDR2 ANQGSEA.

The chain recombines TRBV5-1 with TRBJ2-7; TRBD1 agrees at 7 bases. The CDR3 length is 16 residues. CDR1 SGHRS and CDR2 YFSETQ come from the germline V gene. With 0 bases clipped from V and 2 bases from J, the junction kept 8 bases outside the gene matches. CDR3 nucleotides: TGCGCCAGCAGCTTGGCCGGGACAGCGACGACCTACGAGCAGTACTTC. Translation gives CASSLAGTATTYEQYF.

The rearrangement uses TRBV7-2 and TRBJ2-7; 7 positions agree with TRBD1. Germline loops: CDR1 SGHTA, CDR2 FQGNSA. The V and J ends lost 3 bases and 1 base, in that order; junction bases with no gene match: 3. The CDR3 loop spans 14 amino acids. The CDR3 sequence is CASSLKGQSYEQYF. The DNA for the CDR3 is TGTGCCAGCAGCTTGAAGGGACAGTCCTACGAGCAGTACTTC.

This clonotype showed up just a few times. J is TRBJ2-5 and V is TRBV12-3 or TRBV12-4; 10 bases map to TRBD2. Germline trimming cut 7 bases from V and 5 bases from J; bases unmatched to any gene: 7. There are 14 residues in the CDR3. The chain's CDR3 is CASTYLAGDETQYF. DNA for the CDR3: TGTGCCAGCACTTATCTAGCGGGAGATGAGACCCAGTACTTC.

Only a few counts were recorded for this clonotype. The genes are TRBV15 and TRBJ2-7; D is tentatively TRBD1 or TRBD2 (5 bases each). Germline-derived CDR1 and CDR2 are LNHNV and YYDKDF (reference sequence). Trimming cost V 0 bases and J 3 bases, with 18 bases left between them. The CDR3 is 17 residues long. The chain's CDR3 is CATSRDSSGAGRYEQYF. For the CDR3, the DNA is TGTGCCACCAGCAGAGATTCCTCTGGGGCGGGCCGCTACGAGCAGTACTTC.

The gene calls are TRBV3-1 and TRBJ2-3; 11 bases are shared with TRBD2. Germline values: CDR1 LGHDT, CDR2 YNNKEL (reference sequence). Germline trimming cut 0 bases from V and 5 bases from J; bases unmatched to any gene: 4. The CDR3 contains 16 residues. The CDR3 here is CASSQELAGVLDTQYF. The CDR3 DNA reads as TGTGCCAGCAGCCAAGAACTAGCGGGAGTTTTAGATACGCAGTATTTT.

This clonotype was counted a few times. V and J are TRBV6-1 and TRBJ2-2; D is unclear. Germline-derived CDR1 and CDR2 are MNHNS and SASEGT. The CDR3 runs 16 residues. V lost 5 bases, J lost 2 bases, and 15 bases lay in between. CDR3 protein: CASSPLSVPNTGELFF. In DNA, the CDR3 is TGTGCCAGCAGTCCCCTCTCGGTTCCCAACACCGGGGAGCTGTTTTTT.

This clonotype was seen a few times. The chain carries TRBV5-1 and TRBJ2-3; no clear D. CDR1 is SGHRS, CDR2 YFSETQ, per germline. The ends were cut back, 4 bases at V and 1 base at J, with 19 bases in the middle. The CDR3 covers 17 residues. CDR3 loop: CASSPNVGGTRTDTQYF. The CDR3, as DNA: TGCGCCAGCAGCCCAAACGTGGGCGGAACCCGCACAGATACGCAGTATTTT.

This clonotype was observed many times. The V call is TRBV10-2, the J call TRBJ2-3; 7 bases map to TRBD2. Germline CDR1 and CDR2: WSHSY and SAAADI. V dropped 3 bases and J dropped 3; count of bases not matched to a gene: 3. The CDR3 is made up of 14 amino acids. Here the CDR3 reads CASSDGAGTDTQYF. In DNA form, the CDR3 reads TGCGCCAGCAGTGATGGAGCGGGGACAGATACGCAGTATTTT.

Concerning this clonotype: Possible read error: a much larger clone is one base away. This rearrangement joins TRBV15 to TRBJ2-1; D call uncertain. Germline V lookup: CDR1 LNHNV, CDR2 YYDKDF (reference sequence). V was pared by 10 bases and J by 3 bases, with 13 bases between. The CDR3 consists of 13 residues. CDR3 coding DNA: TGTGCCATCAGTGGGGAATACTACAATGAGCAGTTCTTC. Translated, it gives CAISGEYYNEQFF.

This clonotype was recorded a few times. V and J are TRBV2 and TRBJ2-2; D is uncertain. The germline gives CDR1 SNHLY, CDR2 FYNNEI. The CDR3 extends over 12 amino acids. The ends were cut back, 5 bases at V and 8 bases at J, with 9 bases in the middle. The CDR3 protein is CASSPGDGELFF. The CDR3 bases are TGTGCCAGCAGTCCTGGGGATGGGGAGCTGTTTTTT.